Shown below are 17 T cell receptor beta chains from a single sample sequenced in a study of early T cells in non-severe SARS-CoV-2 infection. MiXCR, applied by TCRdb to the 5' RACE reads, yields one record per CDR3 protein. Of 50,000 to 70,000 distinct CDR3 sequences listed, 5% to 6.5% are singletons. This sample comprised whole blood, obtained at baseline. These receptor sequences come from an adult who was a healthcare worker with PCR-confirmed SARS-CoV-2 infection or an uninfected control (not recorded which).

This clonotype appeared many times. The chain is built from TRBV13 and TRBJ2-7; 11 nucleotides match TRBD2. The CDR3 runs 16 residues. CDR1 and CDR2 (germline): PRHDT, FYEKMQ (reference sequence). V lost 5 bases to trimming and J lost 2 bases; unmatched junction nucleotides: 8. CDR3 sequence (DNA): TGTGCCAGCAGCGCTGATAGCGGGAGGGCCGCCTACGAGCAGTACTTC. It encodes CASSADSGRAAYEQYF.

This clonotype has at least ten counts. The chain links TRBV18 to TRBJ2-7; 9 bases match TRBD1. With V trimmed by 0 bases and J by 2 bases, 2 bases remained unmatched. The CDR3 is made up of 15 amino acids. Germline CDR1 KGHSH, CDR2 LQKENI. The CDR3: CASSPPGQGTYEQYF. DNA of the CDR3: TGTGCCAGCTCACCACCGGGACAGGGTACCTACGAGCAGTACTTC.

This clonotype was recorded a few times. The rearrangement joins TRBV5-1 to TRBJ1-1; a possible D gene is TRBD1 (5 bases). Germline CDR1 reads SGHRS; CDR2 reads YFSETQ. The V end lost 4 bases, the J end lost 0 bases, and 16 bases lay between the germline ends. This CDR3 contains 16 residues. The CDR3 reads CASSTLQGRMNTEAFF. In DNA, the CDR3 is TGCGCCAGCAGCACGCTCCAGGGACGGATGAACACTGAAGCTTTCTTT.

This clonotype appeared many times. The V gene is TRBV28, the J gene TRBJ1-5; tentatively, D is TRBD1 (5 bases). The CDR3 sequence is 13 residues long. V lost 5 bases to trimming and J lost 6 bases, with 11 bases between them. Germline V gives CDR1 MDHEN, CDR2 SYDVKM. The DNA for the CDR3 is TGTGCCAGCAGTCTGGTAGGGACTCAGCCCCAGCATTTT. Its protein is CASSLVGTQPQHF.

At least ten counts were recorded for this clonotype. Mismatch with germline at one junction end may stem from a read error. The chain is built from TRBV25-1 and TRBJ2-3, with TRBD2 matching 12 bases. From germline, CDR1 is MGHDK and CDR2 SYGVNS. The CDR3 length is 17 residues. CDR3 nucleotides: TGTGTCAGCAGTATGCTAGCGGGAGGGATGGGCACAGATACGCAGTATTTT. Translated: CVSSMLAGGMGTDTQYF.

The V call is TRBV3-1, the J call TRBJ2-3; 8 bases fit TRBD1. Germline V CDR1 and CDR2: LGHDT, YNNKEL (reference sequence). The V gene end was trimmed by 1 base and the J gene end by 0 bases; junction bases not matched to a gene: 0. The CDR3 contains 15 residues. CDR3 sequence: CASSQGDRSTDTQYF. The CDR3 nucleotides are TGTGCCAGCAGCCAAGGGGACAGGAGCACAGATACGCAGTATTTT.

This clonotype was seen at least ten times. The CDR3 sequence is CASSLAEGQYNEQFF. The CDR3 bases are TGTGCCAGCAGCTTAGCGGAGGGGCAGTACAATGAGCAGTTCTTC. The gene calls are TRBV7-6 and TRBJ2-1, with D perhaps matching TRBD2 (6 bases). CDR3 length equals 15 residues. From germline, CDR1 is SGHVS and CDR2 FNYEAQ. The V and J ends lost 0 bases and 4 bases respectively, with 10 bases between them.

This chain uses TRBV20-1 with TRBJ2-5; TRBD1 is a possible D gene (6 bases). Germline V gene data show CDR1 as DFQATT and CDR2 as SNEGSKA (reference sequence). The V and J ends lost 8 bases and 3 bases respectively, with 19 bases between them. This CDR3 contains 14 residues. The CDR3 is CSTSSRGLKETQYF. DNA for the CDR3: TGCAGTACTTCCTCCAGGGGCTTGAAAGAGACCCAGTACTTC.

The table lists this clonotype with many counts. The CDR3 protein is CASSARESGYTF. The CDR3 region has the DNA TGTGCCAGCAGTGCCAGGGAGTCTGGCTACACCTTC. The rearrangement joins TRBV6-5 to TRBJ1-2; D is possibly TRBD1 (5 bases). The V end lost 5 bases, the J end lost 7 bases, and 11 bases lay between the germline ends. The CDR3 contains 12 residues. Per the germline V gene, CDR1 is MNHEY and CDR2 is SVGAGI.

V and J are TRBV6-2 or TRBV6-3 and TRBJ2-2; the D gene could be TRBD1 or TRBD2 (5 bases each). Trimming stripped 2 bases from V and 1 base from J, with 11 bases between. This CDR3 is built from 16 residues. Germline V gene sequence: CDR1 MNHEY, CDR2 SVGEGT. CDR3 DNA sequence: TGTGCCAGCAGTTACGGGAGACAGAGGAACACCGGGGAGCTGTTTTTT. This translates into CASSYGRQRNTGELFF.

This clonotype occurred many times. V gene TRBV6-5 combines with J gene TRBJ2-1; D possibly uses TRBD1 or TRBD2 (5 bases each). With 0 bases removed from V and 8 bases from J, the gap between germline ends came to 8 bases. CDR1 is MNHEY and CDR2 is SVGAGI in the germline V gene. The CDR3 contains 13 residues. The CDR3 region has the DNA TGTGCCAGCAGTTACTCGAGGGGCCATGAGCAGTTCTTC. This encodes CASSYSRGHEQFF.

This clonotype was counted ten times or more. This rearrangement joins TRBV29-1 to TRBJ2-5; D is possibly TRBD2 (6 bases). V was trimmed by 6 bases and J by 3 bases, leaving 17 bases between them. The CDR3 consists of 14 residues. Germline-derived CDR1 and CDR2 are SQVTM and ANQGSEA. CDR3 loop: CSVGAGLPKETQYF. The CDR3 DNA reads TGCAGCGTAGGAGCCGGACTACCGAAAGAGACCCAGTACTTC.

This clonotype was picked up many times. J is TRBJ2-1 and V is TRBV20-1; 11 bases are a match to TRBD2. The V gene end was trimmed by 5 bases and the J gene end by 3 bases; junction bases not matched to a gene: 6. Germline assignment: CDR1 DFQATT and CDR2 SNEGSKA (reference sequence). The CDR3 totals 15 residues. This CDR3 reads CSASTGTSGYNEQFF. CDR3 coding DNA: TGCAGTGCTTCCACCGGGACTAGCGGCTACAATGAGCAGTTCTTC.

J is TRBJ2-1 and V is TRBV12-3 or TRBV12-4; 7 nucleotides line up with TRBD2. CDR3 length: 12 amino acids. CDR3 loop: CVCGSLYNEQFF. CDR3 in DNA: TGTGTCTGCGGGAGTCTCTACAATGAGCAGTTCTTC.

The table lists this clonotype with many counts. For the CDR3, the DNA is TGTGCCAGCAGCTTATTCGCGGGAGGTATTCTAGGCGAGCAGTACTTC. Encoded protein: CASSLFAGGILGEQYF. This chain connects TRBV7-9 to TRBJ2-7; 8 bases fit TRBD2. Germline V CDR1 and CDR2: SEHNR, FQNEAQ (reference sequence). V trimming: 2 bases; J trimming: 6 bases; junction bases outside the gene matches: 12. The CDR3 is made up of 16 amino acids. Supplemented by reference TRBV7-9 and TRBJ2-7, the full variable domain reads DTGVSQNPRHKITKRGQNVTFRCDPISEHNRLYWYRQTLGQGPEFLTYFQNEAQLEKSRLLSDRFSAERPKGSFSTLEIQRTEQGDSAMYLCASSLFAGGILGEQYFGPGTRLTVT.

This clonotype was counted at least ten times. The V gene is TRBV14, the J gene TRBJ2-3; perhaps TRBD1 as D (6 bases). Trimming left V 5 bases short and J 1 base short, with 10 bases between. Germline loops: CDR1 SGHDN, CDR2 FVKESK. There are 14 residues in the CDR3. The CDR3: CASSSRQGTDTQYF. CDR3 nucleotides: TGTGCCAGCAGCTCTCGACAGGGCACAGATACGCAGTATTTT.

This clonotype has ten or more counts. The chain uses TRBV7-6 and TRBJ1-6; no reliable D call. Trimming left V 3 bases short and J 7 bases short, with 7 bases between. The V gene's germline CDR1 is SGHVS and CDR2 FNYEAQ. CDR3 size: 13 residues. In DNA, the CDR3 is TGTGCCAGCAGCTTGGCAGAAAATTCACCCCTCCACTTT. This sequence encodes CASSLAENSPLHF.